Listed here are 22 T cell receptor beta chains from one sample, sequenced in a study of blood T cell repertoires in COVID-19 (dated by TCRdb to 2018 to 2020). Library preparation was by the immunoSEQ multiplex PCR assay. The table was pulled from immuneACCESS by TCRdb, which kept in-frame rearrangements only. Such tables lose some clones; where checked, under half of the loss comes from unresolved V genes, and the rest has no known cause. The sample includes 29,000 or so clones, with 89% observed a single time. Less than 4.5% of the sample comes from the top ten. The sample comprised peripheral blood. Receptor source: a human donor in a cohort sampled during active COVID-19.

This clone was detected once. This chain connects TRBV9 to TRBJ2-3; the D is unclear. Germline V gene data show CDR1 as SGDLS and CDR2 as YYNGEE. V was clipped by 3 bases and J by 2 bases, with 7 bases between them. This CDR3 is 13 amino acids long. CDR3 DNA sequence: TGTGCCAGCAGCGGTTTATACACAGATACGCAGTATTTT. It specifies CASSGLYTDTQYF.

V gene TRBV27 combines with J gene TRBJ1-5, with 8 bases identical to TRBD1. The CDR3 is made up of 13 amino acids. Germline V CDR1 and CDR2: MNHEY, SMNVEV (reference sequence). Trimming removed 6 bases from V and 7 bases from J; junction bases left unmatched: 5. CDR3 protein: CASSLDRGQPQHF. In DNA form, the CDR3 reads TGTGCCAGCAGCCTTGACAGGGGACAGCCCCAGCATTTT.

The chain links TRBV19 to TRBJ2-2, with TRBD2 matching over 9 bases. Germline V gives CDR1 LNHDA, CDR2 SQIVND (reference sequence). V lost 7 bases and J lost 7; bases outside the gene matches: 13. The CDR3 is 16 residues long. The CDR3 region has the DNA TGTGCCAGTAAGGTGATAGCGGGGGTGAAGGTCGGGGAGCTGTTTTTT. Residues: CASKVIAGVKVGELFF.

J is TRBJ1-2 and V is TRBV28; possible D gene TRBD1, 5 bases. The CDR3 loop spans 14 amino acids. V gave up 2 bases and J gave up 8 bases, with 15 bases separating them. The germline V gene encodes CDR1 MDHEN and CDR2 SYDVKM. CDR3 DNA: TGTGCCAGCAGTTTAGGGGCCAGGGTCAACGGCTACACCTTC. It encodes CASSLGARVNGYTF.

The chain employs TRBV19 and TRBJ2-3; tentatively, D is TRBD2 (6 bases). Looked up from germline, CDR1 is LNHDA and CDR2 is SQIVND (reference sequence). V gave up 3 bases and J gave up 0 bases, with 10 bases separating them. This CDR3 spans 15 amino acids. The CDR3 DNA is TGTGCCAGTAGTATTTTGGGGACTAGCACAGATACGCAGTATTTT. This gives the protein CASSILGTSTDTQYF.

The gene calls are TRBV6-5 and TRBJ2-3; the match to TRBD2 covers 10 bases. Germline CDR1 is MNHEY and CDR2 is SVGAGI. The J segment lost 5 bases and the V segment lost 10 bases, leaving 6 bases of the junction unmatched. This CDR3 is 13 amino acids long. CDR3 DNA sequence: TGTGCCACACTAGCGGGAATGAAAGATACGCAGTATTTT. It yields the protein CATLAGMKDTQYF.

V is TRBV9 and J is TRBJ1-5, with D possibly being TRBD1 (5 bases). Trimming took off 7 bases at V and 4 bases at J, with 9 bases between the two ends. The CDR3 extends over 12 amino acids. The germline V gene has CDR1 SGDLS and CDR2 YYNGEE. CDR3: CASGKGNQPQHF. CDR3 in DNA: TGTGCCAGCGGAAAGGGGAATCAGCCCCAGCATTTT.

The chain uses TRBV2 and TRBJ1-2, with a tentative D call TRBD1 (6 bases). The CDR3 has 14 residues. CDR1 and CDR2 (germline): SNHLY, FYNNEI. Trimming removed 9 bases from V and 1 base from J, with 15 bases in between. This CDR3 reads CASVTQGSNYGYTF. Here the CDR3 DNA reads TGTGCCAGTGTTACACAGGGAAGTAACTATGGCTACACCTTC.

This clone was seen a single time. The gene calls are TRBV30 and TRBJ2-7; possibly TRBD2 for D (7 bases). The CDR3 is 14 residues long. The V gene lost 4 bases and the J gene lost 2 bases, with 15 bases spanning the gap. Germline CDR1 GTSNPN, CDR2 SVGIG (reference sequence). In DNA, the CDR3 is TGTGCCTGGAAATTGGGGGGGCCTCCCTACGAGCAGTACTTC. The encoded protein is CAWKLGGPPYEQYF.

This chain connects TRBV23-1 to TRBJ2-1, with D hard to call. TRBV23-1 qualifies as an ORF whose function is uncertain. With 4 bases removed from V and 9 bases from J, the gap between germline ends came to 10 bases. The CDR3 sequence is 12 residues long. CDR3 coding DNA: TGCGCCAGCAGTCCCAGCAGGTGTGAGCAGTTCTTC. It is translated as CASSPSRCEQFF.

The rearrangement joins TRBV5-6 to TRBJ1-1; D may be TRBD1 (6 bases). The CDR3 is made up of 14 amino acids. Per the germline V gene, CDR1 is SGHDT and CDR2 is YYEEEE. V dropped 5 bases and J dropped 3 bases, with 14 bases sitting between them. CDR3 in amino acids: CASRPQGTYTEAFF. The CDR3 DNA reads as TGTGCCAGCAGACCGCAGGGGACGTACACTGAAGCTTTCTTT.

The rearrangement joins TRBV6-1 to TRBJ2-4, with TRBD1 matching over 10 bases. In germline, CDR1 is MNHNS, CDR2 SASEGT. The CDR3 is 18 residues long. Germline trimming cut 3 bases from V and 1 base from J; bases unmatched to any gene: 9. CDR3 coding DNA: TGTGCCAGCAGTGATCGGGAGACAGGGGGCTCGGCCAAAAACATTCAGTACTTC. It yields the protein CASSDRETGGSAKNIQYF.

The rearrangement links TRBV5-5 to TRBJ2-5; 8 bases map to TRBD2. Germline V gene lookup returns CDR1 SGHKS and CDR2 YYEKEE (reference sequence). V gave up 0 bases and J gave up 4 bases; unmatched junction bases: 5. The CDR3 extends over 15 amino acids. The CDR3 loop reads CASSLGLAGGETQYF. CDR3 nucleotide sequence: TGTGCCAGCAGCTTGGGGCTAGCGGGTGGAGAGACCCAGTACTTC.

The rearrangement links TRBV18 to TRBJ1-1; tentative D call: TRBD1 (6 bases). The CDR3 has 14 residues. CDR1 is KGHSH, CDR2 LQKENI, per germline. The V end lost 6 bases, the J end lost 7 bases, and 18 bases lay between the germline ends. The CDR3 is CASSPTGTGSEAFF. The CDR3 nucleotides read TGTGCCAGCTCCCCCACAGGGACCGGCAGTGAAGCTTTCTTT.

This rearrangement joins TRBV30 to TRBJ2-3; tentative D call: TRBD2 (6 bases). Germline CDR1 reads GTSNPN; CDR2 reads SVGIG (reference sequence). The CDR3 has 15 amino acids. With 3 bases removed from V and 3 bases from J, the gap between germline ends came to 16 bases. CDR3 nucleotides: TGTGCCTGGAGCCTCCGACTAGTATCTACAGATACGCAGTATTTT. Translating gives CAWSLRLVSTDTQYF. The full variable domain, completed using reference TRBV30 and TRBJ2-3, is SQTIHQWPATLVQPVGSPLSLECTVEGTSNPNLYWYRQAAGRGLQLLFYSVGIGQISSEVPQNLSASRPQDRQFILSSKKLLLSDSGFYLCAWSLRLVSTDTQYFGPGTRLTVL.

The CDR3 coding sequence is TGTGCCAGCACCTTTGGGGGCCAGGGGGCAAATGAGCAGTTCTTC. This encodes CASTFGGQGANEQFF. This rearrangement joins TRBV6-6 to TRBJ2-1; TRBD1 agrees at 8 bases. J lost 7 bases, V lost 7 bases, and 12 bases had no gene match. This CDR3 has 15 residues. Germline-derived CDR1 and CDR2 are MNHNY and SVGAGI (reference sequence).

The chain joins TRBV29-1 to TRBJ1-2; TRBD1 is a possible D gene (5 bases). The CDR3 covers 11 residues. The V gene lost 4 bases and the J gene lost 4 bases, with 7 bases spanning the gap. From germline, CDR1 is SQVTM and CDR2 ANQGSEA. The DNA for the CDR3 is TGCAGCGTTGGGGGGGGCTATGGCTACACCTTC. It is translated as CSVGGGYGYTF.

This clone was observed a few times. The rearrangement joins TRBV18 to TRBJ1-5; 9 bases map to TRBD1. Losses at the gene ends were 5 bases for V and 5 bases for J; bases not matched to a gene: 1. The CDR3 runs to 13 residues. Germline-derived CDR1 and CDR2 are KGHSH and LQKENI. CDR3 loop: CASSNRGHQPQHF. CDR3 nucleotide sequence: TGTGCCAGCTCAAACAGGGGGCATCAGCCCCAGCATTTT.

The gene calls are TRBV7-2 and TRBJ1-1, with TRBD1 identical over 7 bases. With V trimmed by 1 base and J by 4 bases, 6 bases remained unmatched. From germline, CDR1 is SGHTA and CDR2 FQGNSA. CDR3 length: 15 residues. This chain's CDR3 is CASSLVGQSPTEAFF. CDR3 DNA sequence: TGTGCCAGCAGCTTAGTGGGACAGTCACCCACTGAAGCTTTCTTT.

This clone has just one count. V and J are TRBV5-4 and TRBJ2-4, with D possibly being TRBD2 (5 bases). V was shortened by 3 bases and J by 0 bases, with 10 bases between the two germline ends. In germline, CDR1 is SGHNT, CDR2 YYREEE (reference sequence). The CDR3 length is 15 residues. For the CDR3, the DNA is TGTGCCAGCAGCTCGGACTTACTAGCCAAAAACATTCAGTACTTC. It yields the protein CASSSDLLAKNIQYF.

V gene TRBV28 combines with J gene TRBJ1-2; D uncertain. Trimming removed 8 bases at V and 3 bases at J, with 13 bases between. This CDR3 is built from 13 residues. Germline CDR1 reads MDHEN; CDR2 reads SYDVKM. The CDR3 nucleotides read TGTGCCAGCTACCGGACTGCTTACTATGGCTACACCTTC. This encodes CASYRTAYYGYTF.

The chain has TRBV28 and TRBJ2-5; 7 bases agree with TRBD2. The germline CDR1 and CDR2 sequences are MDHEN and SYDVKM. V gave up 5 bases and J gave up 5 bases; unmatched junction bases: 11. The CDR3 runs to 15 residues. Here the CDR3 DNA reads TGTGCCAGCAGTGGCAGCGGGGCTCGGCTGGAGACCCAGTACTTC. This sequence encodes CASSGSGARLETQYF.